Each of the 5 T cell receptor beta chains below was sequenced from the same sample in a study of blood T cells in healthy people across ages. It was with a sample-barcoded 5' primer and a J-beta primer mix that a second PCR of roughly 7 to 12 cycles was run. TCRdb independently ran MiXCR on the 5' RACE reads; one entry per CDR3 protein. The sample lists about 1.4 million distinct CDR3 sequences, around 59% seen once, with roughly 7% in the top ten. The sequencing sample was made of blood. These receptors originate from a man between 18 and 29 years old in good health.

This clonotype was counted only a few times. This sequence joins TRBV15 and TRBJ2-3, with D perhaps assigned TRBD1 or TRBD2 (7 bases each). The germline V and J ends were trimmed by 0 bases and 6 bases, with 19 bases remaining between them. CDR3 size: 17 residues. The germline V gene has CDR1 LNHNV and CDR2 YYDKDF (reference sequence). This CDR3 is CATSRDKLTSRGDTQYF. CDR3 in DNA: TGTGCCACCAGCAGAGACAAGCTGACTAGCAGGGGGGATACGCAGTATTTT.

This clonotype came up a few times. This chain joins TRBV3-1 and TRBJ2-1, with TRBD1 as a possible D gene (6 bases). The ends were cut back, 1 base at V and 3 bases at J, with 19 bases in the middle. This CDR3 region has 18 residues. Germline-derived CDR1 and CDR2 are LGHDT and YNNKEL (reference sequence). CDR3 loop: CASSQGYGGLLSYNEQFF. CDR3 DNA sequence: TGTGCCAGCAGCCAAGGGTATGGGGGCCTCTTGAGCTACAATGAGCAGTTCTTC.

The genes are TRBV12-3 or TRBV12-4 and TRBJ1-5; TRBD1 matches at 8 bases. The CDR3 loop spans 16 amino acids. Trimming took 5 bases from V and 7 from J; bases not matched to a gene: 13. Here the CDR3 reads CASSPGTGGIKQPQHF. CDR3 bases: TGTGCCAGCAGTCCCGGGACAGGTGGCATTAAACAGCCCCAGCATTTT.

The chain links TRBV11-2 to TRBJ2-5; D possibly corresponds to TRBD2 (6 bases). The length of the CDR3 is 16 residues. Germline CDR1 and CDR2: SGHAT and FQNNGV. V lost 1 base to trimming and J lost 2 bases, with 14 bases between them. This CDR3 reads CASSLGPMEGQETQYF. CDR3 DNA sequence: TGTGCCAGCAGCTTAGGTCCGATGGAGGGGCAAGAGACCCAGTACTTC.

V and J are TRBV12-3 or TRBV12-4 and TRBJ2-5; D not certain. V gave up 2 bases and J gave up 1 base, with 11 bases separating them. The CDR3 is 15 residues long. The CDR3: CASSLFLASQETQYF. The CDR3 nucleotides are TGTGCCAGCAGTTTATTCCTGGCTAGCCAAGAGACCCAGTACTTC.